One and the same sample provided the 23 T cell receptor beta chains below, sequenced in a study of beta chain features in type 1 diabetes. The sequenced template was cDNA made from the entire isolated RNA. Using immunoSEQ multiplex PCR, the repertoire was profiled, and TCRdb retains in-frame clones only, with some absent. In the table there are 130,000 to 150,000 clones, under 60% of which are singletons. Sequencing was carried out using Tregs from blood. Receptor source: a man between 18 and 29 years old in good health.

The chain carries TRBV7-3 and TRBJ2-1, with D tentatively TRBD1 (6 bases). V was trimmed by 6 bases and J by 2 bases, leaving 17 bases between them. CDR3 length equals 16 residues. Germline CDR1 and CDR2: SGHTA and FQGTGA. Here the CDR3 reads CASSPSRQATYNEQFF. The CDR3, as DNA: TGTGCCAGCAGTCCCTCCAGACAGGCGACCTACAATGAGCAGTTCTTC.

The chain is built from TRBV27 and TRBJ2-7; 11 bases are shared with TRBD2. The germline CDR1 and CDR2 sequences are MNHEY and SMNVEV (reference sequence). V gave up 5 bases and J gave up 2 bases; unmatched junction bases: 8. The CDR3 runs 16 residues. As DNA, the CDR3 is TGTGCCAGCAGTCGGGGAGGGACTAGCGGTACCTACGAGCAGTACTTC. Protein: CASSRGGTSGTYEQYF.

On this clone: In the same sample, other DNA sequences code for this CDR3. V is TRBV7-2 and J is TRBJ2-7; TRBD2 agrees at 7 bases. There are 13 residues in the CDR3. Trimming took 0 bases from V and 6 from J; bases not matched to a gene: 2. CDR1 and CDR2 (germline): SGHTA, FQGNSA. The CDR3 sequence is CASSLARGSEQYF. The CDR3 DNA reads as TGTGCCAGCAGCTTAGCTCGCGGGAGCGAGCAGTACTTC.

The rearrangement uses TRBV30 and TRBJ2-1; 12 bases agree with TRBD2. Germline values: CDR1 GTSNPN, CDR2 SVGIG (reference sequence). The CDR3 is 16 amino acids. With 2 bases clipped from V and 2 bases from J, the junction kept 4 bases outside the gene matches. The CDR3 DNA reads TGTGCCTGGAGTTTTTGGACTAGCGGGGCCTACAATGAGCAGTTCTTC. Protein product: CAWSFWTSGAYNEQFF.

The chain employs TRBV7-9 and TRBJ1-1; 8 bases are shared with TRBD1. Germline CDR1 and CDR2: SEHNR and FQNEAQ (reference sequence). CDR3 length: 12 residues. J was trimmed by 11 bases and V by 6 bases; bases with no gene match: 8. The CDR3 loop is CASRDPGGRAFF. CDR3 sequence (DNA): TGTGCCAGCAGAGATCCAGGGGGCCGGGCTTTCTTT.

This rearrangement joins TRBV28 to TRBJ2-7; weak D call: TRBD2 (5 bases). The CDR3 has 12 amino acids. V lost 6 bases to trimming and J lost 6 bases, with 12 bases between them. CDR1 and CDR2 from the germline V gene are MDHEN and SYDVKM. The CDR3 region has the DNA TGTGCCAGCAGCACGGGAATGAGCGAGCAGTACTTC. As protein: CASSTGMSEQYF.

The chain uses TRBV28 and TRBJ2-7, with 9 bases lining up with TRBD1. Germline V lookup: CDR1 MDHEN, CDR2 SYDVKM. There are 15 residues in the CDR3. V was clipped by 6 bases and J by 0 bases; unmatched bases: 6. CDR3 DNA: TGTGCCAGCAGGCTGACAGGGGGTACCTCCTACGAGCAGTACTTC. Translation gives CASRLTGGTSYEQYF.

V gene TRBV30 combines with J gene TRBJ2-3; TRBD2 matches 10 bases. The CDR3 is 14 amino acids. Germline lookup yields CDR1 GTSNPN and CDR2 SVGIG (reference sequence). After removal of 5 bases from V and 3 bases from J, the junction contained 5 bases not matched to a gene. The chain's CDR3 is CAWAAGGLTDTQYF. The CDR3 nucleotides read TGTGCCTGGGCAGCGGGGGGGCTGACAGATACGCAGTATTTT.

The chain carries TRBV4-2 and TRBJ2-5, with 11 bases fitting TRBD1. Per germline, CDR1 LGHNA and CDR2 YNFKEQ. The CDR3 has 17 amino acids. With V trimmed by 1 base and J by 1 base, 5 bases remained unmatched. The CDR3 loop is CASSQVGQGAFQETQYF. CDR3 bases: TGTGCCAGCAGCCAAGTAGGACAGGGGGCCTTCCAAGAGACCCAGTACTTC.

This clone was recorded only once. The V call is TRBV5-1, the J call TRBJ2-5; possibly TRBD1 for D (6 bases). The CDR3 sequence is 14 residues long. Germline CDR1 is SGHRS and CDR2 is YFSETQ. The V gene lost 0 bases and the J gene lost 5 bases, with 11 bases spanning the gap. The CDR3 DNA is TGCGCCAGCAGCTTGGACCAGGGGATGGAGACCCAGTACTTC. It encodes CASSLDQGMETQYF.

V is TRBV7-2 and J is TRBJ2-7; D might be TRBD2 (6 bases). The CDR3 length is 14 residues. Trimming pared 3 bases from V and 12 bases from J, leaving 21 bases between. In germline, CDR1 is SGHTA, CDR2 FQGNSA. CDR3 loop: CASSLGDFPSPPYF. CDR3 DNA: TGTGCCAGCAGCTTGGGGGACTTCCCAAGCCCTCCGTACTTC.

In this sample, this clone turned up a few times. The rearrangement joins TRBV6-5 to TRBJ2-7; the D is unclear. The CDR3 extends over 11 amino acids. V gave up 6 bases and J gave up 2 bases, with 5 bases separating them. Germline V CDR1 and CDR2: MNHEY, SVGAGI. Here the CDR3 reads CASSGAYEQYF. CDR3 in DNA: TGTGCCAGCAGCGGAGCCTACGAGCAGTACTTC.

This clone was detected only a few times. J is TRBJ2-1 and V is TRBV19; D unclear. V lost 3 bases to trimming and J lost 6 bases, with 6 bases between them. Germline V gene sequence: CDR1 LNHDA, CDR2 SQIVND (reference sequence). The CDR3 consists of 12 residues. The CDR3 sequence: CASSIVSNEQFF. The CDR3 region has the DNA TGTGCCAGTAGTATTGTTAGCAATGAGCAGTTCTTC.

The chain recombines TRBV28 with TRBJ1-1; D gene uncertain. V was pared by 2 bases and J by 0 bases, with 10 bases between. The CDR3 has 15 residues. Germline V CDR1 and CDR2: MDHEN, SYDVKM. This CDR3 is CASSLRSNMNTEAFF. The CDR3 region has the DNA TGTGCCAGCAGTTTAAGGAGCAACATGAACACTGAAGCTTTCTTT.

This chain uses TRBV20-1 with TRBJ1-1; 7 nucleotides agree with TRBD1. The CDR3 is made up of 11 amino acids. Per the germline V gene, CDR1 is DFQATT and CDR2 is SNEGSKA (reference sequence). V lost 1 base, J lost 7 bases, and 0 bases stayed unmatched. The DNA of the CDR3 is TGCAGTGCTAGAGGGACAGGTGAAGCTTTCTTT. Protein product: CSARGTGEAFF.

V gene TRBV4-1 combines with J gene TRBJ2-7, with 10 bases aligning to TRBD2. In germline, CDR1 is MGHRA, CDR2 YSYEKL. The CDR3 has 15 residues. The junction had 6 bases not matched to a gene; V was cut back by 4 bases and J by 3 bases. CDR3 sequence: CASSRGLASDYEQYF. CDR3 nucleotide sequence: TGCGCCAGCAGCCGGGGACTAGCGAGTGACTACGAGCAGTACTTC.

This chain uses TRBV28 with TRBJ2-3, with 8 bases identical to TRBD1. The CDR3 sequence is 13 residues long. Germline values: CDR1 MDHEN, CDR2 SYDVKM. Trimming removed 6 bases from V and 6 bases from J; junction bases left unmatched: 5. CDR3 residues: CASSYRTGDTQYF. The DNA of the CDR3 is TGTGCCAGCAGCTATAGGACAGGGGATACGCAGTATTTT.

The chain's CDR3 is CASSPWGQQNTEAFF. CDR3 nucleotides: TGTGCCAGCAGTCCTTGGGGGCAACAGAACACTGAAGCTTTCTTT. This chain links TRBV6-5 with TRBJ1-1, with D possibly being TRBD1 (6 bases). Germline loops: CDR1 MNHEY, CDR2 SVGAGI. The CDR3 is 15 residues long. V lost 5 bases to trimming and J lost 1 base, with 14 bases between them.

This rearrangement joins TRBV28 to TRBJ1-2, with TRBD1 as a possible D gene (6 bases). CDR3 length: 16 residues. Trimming cost V 6 bases and J 5 bases, with 22 bases left between them. Looked up from germline, CDR1 is MDHEN and CDR2 is SYDVKM. The CDR3 here is CASRVKTGPVTYGYTF. The CDR3 coding sequence is TGTGCCAGCAGGGTAAAGACAGGCCCAGTTACTTATGGCTACACCTTC.

The chain employs TRBV5-4 and TRBJ2-7, with D perhaps matching TRBD2 (6 bases). Germline-derived CDR1 and CDR2 are SGHNT and YYREEE (reference sequence). The V gene lost 0 bases and the J gene lost 3 bases, with 10 bases spanning the gap. The CDR3 totals 14 residues. The CDR3 sequence is CASSLVGRIYEQYF. CDR3 DNA: TGTGCCAGCAGCTTGGTAGGGAGGATCTACGAGCAGTACTTC.

This clone was detected a few times. The chain uses TRBV7-2 and TRBJ2-7, with no clear D. V was trimmed by 1 base and J by 2 bases, leaving 3 bases between them. Germline V lookup: CDR1 SGHTA, CDR2 FQGNSA. The CDR3 length is 12 residues. CDR3 region: CASSLDTYEQYF. The CDR3 DNA sequence: TGTGCCAGCAGCTTAGACACCTACGAGCAGTACTTC.

The CDR3 DNA is TGTGCCAGCAGCTTAACAGCAACTAATGAAAAACTGTTTTTT. Its translation is CASSLTATNEKLFF. The chain employs TRBV7-2 and TRBJ1-4; the D is unclear. There are 14 residues in the CDR3. V was pared by 2 bases and J by 0 bases, with 4 bases between. Germline assignment: CDR1 SGHTA and CDR2 FQGNSA.

This clone appeared once. The genes are TRBV6-6 and TRBJ1-4; a possible D gene is TRBD1 (5 bases). The germline V gene has CDR1 MNHNY and CDR2 SVGAGI (reference sequence). This CDR3 region has 15 residues. V was trimmed by 2 bases and J by 8 bases, leaving 15 bases between them. This CDR3 reads CASSYGQVGREKLFF. The CDR3 DNA reads TGTGCCAGCAGTTACGGACAAGTGGGGAGGGAAAAACTGTTTTTT.